Listed below are T cell receptor beta chains from one sample, sequenced in a study of blood T cell repertoires in COVID-19. The table came from immunoSEQ multiplex PCR; TCRdb's copy has only in-frame clones and leaves some out. In the table there are some 120,000 clones, roughly 69% of which are singletons. The source material was peripheral blood. These receptors came from a woman aged 70 to 79 with acute or convalescent COVID-19. The CDR3 runs from the conserved cysteine through the conserved F or W. D genes are given only for firm matches. Only some rows state a clone size, as once, few, many or a class for expanded clones.

j_call v_call clone_size d_call cdr3_nt cdr3_aa
TRBJ2-1 TRBV2 - TRBD2 TGTGCCAGCAGTTTAGCGGGAGGTTGGTACAATGAGCAGTTCTTC CASSLAGGWYNEQFF
TRBJ2-1 TRBV5-6 - TRBD2 TGTGCCAGCAGGGGACTAGCGGGGAACAATGAGCAGTTCTTC CASRGLAGNNEQFF
TRBJ1-5 TRBV30 once - TGTGCCTGGAATATTGGACAGTTCAATCAGCCCCAGCATTTT CAWNIGQFNQPQHF
TRBJ1-6 TRBV11-2 few - TGTGCCAGCAGCTTAGTCAGAGGCTCCTATAATTCACCCCTCCACTTT CASSLVRGSYNSPLHF
TRBJ2-1 TRBV18 - - TGTGCCAGCTCACGGACACCGGAATACAATGAGCAGTTCTTC CASSRTPEYNEQFF
TRBJ2-6 TRBV5-1 - - TGCGCCAGCAGCTGGCTGGACAGCTCTGGGGCCAACGTCCTGACTTTC CASSWLDSSGANVLTF
TRBJ2-7 TRBV6-6 - - - CASSYVAGGSVVRF
TRBJ1-1 TRBV29-1 many - TGCAGCGTTGAAGAGGGCACGCGGGGGACTGAAGCTTTCTTT CSVEEGTRGTEAFF
TRBJ1-4 TRBV6-1 few TRBD1 TGTGCCAGCAGTGAGCGGGGGACAGGGAGTGGAGAAAAACTGTTTTTT CASSERGTGSGEKLFF
TRBJ2-3 TRBV7-2 - - TGTGCCAGCAGCTTAGCGGGGGGATCTAGCACAGATACGCAGTATTTT CASSLAGGSSTDTQYF